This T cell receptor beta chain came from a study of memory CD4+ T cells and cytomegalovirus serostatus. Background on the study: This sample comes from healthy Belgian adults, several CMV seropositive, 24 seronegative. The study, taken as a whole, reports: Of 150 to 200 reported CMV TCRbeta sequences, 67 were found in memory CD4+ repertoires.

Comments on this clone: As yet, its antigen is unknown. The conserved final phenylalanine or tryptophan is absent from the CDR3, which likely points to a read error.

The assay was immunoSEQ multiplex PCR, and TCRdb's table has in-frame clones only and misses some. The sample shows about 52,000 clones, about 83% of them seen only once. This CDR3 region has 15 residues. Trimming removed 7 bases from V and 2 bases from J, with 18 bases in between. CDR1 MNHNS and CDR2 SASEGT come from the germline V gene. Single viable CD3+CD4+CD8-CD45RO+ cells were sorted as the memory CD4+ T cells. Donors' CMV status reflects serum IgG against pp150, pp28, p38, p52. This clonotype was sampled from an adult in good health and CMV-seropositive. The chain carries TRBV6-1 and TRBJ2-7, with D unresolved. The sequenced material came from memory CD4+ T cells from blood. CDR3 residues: CASTRLPGRTYEQYL. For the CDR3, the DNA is TGTGCCAGCACCCGACTCCCCGGACGGACCTACGAGCAGTACCTC.